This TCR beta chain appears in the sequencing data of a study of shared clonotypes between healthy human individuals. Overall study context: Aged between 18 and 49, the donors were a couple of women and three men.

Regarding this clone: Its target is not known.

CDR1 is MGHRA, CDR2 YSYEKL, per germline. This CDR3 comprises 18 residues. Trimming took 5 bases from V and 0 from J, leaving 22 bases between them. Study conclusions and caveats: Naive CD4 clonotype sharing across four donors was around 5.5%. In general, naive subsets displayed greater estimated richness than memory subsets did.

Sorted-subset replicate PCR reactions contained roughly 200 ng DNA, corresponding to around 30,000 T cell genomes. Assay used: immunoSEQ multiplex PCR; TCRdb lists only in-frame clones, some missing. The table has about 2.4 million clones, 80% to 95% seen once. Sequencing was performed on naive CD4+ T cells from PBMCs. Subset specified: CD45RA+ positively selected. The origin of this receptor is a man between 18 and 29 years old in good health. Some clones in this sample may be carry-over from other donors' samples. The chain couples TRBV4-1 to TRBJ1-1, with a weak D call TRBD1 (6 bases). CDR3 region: CASSLLKGTREMNTEAFF. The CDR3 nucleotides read TGCGCCAGCAGCTTACTAAAGGGGACAAGAGAGATGAACACTGAAGCTTTCTTT.